These T cell receptor beta chains were read from a single sample in a study of T cells in tumors after PD-1 blockade. Repertoires were generated with immunoSEQ multiplex PCR, while TCRdb's copy carries only in-frame clones and drops some. The repertoire holds roughly 8,000 clones, with 55% to 65% as singletons. Source: tumor tissue, taken after anti-PD-1 treatment. These receptors came from a human donor with basal cell carcinoma. CDR3s include the opening cysteine and the closing phenylalanine or tryptophan. A D gene is named only where the DNA matches it firmly. Clone size is shown for a subset of rows, as once, few, many or a class of expanded clone.

d_call | j_call | v_call | clone_size | cdr3_aa | cdr3_nt
NA | TRBJ2-3 | TRBV2 | NA | CASSVPAGSFPSTDTQYF | TGTGCCAGCAGTGTCCCGGCAGGGTCGTTCCCTAGCACAGATACGCAGTATTTT
TRBD1 | TRBJ2-3 | TRBV15 | large | CATSRASGTGGNGPTQYF | TGTGCCACCAGCAGAGCGTCGGGGACAGGGGGAAACGGCCCTACGCAGTATTTT
TRBD1 | TRBJ2-1 | TRBV5-4 | NA | CASSWDRVNNEQFF | TGTGCCAGCAGCTGGGACAGGGTAAACAATGAGCAGTTCTTC
NA | TRBJ1-3 | TRBV10-1 | NA | CASSTGNGNTIYF | TGCGCCAGCAGTACAGGGAACGGAAACACCATATATTTT
NA | TRBJ1-4 | TRBV2 | NA | CASSPGVREKLFF | TGTGCCAGCAGCCCAGGGGTTCGGGAAAAACTGTTTTTT
TRBD2 | TRBJ2-7 | TRBV11-3 | few | CASSLRGGDYEQYF | TGTGCCAGCAGCCTGCGGGGGGGAGACTACGAGCAGTACTTC
NA | TRBJ1-5 | TRBV5-1 | NA | CASSLGGENQPQHF | TGCGCCAGCAGCTTGGGAGGAGAAAATCAGCCCCAGCATTTT
NA | TRBJ2-1 | TRBV3-1/TRBV3-2 | NA | CASSHRRNEQFF | TGTGCCAGCAGCCATCGGAGGAATGAGCAGTTCTTC
TRBD2 | TRBJ2-1 | TRBV5-1 | large | CASSLPGTSGYNEQFF | TGCGCCAGCAGCTTGCCCGGGACTAGCGGCTACAATGAGCAGTTCTTC
NA | TRBJ1-2 | TRBV28 | few | CASSTRQVGYGYTF | TGTGCCAGCAGTACAAGACAGGTCGGCTATGGCTACACCTTC
NA | TRBJ2-7 | TRBV30 | medium-sized | CAWRHRGIYEQYF | TGTGCCTGGAGGCACCGGGGGATTTACGAGCAGTACTTC
NA | TRBJ1-1 | TRBV10-3 | few | CAISELGGALEAFF | TGTGCCATCAGTGAGCTTGGGGGAGCGCTTGAAGCTTTCTTT
TRBD1 | TRBJ2-5 | TRBV25-1 | NA | CASSERTGRETQYF | TGTGCCAGCAGTGAGAGGACAGGGAGGGAGACCCAGTACTTC
TRBD2 | TRBJ2-1 | TRBV3-1/TRBV3-2 | NA | CASSQVVSGGANEQFF | TGTGCCAGCAGCCAAGTTGTGAGCGGGGGGGCCAATGAGCAGTTCTTC
TRBD2 | TRBJ2-2 | TRBV30 | NA | CAWKGLVNTGELFF | TGTGCCTGGAAGGGACTAGTGAACACCGGGGAGCTGTTTTTT
NA | TRBJ1-2 | TRBV19 | NA | CASRAIRNYGYTF | TGTGCCAGTAGAGCCATCCGTAACTATGGCTACACCTTC
NA | TRBJ2-7 | TRBV6-5 | NA | CASSYSTFGRNEQYF | TGTGCCAGCAGTTACTCGACATTTGGCAGAAACGAGCAGTACTTC
TRBD2 | TRBJ2-2 | TRBV7-6 | NA | CASSRTSPAGELFF | TGTGCCAGCAGCCGGACTAGTCCGGCCGGGGAGCTGTTTTTT
NA | TRBJ2-6 | TRBV5-1 | few | CASSLGQNSGANVLTF | TGCGCCAGCAGCTTGGGTCAAAACTCTGGGGCCAACGTCCTGACTTTC
NA | TRBJ2-5 | TRBV30 | NA | CAWSVAPRLRETQYF | TGTGCCTGGAGTGTAGCCCCCAGGTTAAGGGAGACCCAGTACTTC
NA | TRBJ1-2 | TRBV7-9 | once | CASSFNRAGYTF | TGTGCCAGCAGCTTTAACAGGGCCGGCTACACCTTC